This T cell receptor (beta chain) was found in a study of blood T cell repertoires in COVID-19. The CDR3 is made up of 13 amino acids. Germline V gene lookup returns CDR1 WSHSY and CDR2 SAAADI. Trimming stripped 2 bases from V and 9 bases from J, with 11 bases between. Generated by immunoSEQ multiplex PCR, the TCRdb table keeps only in-frame clones and is missing some. The sample has 380,000 or so clones; approximately 86% are singletons. What was sequenced was PBMCs or T cells enriched from blood (not recorded which). This clonotype was obtained from a woman aged 40 to 49 with acute COVID-19. The gene calls are TRBV10-2 and TRBJ1-5; D might be TRBD1 (5 bases). CDR3 in amino acids: CASSETRVGPQHF. In nucleotides, the CDR3 is TGCGCCAGCAGTGAGACCAGGGTCGGGCCCCAGCATTTT.